These 11 T cell receptor beta chains came from one sample sequenced in a study of blood T cells in healthy people across ages. Through a sample-barcoded 5' primer and a J-beta primer mix, a second PCR was run for roughly 6 to 12 cycles. MiXCR, run by TCRdb on the 5' RACE reads, gives a single entry per CDR3 protein. The table records roughly 1,300,000 distinct CDR3 sequences, around 59% of them present only once. The sample was blood. The receptors were gathered from a man aged 18-30 years in good health.

This chain links TRBV6-6 with TRBJ1-1; D unresolved. From germline, CDR1 is MNHNY and CDR2 SVGAGI (reference sequence). The CDR3 contains 13 residues. Trimming removed 5 bases at V and 8 bases at J, with 15 bases between. In nucleotides, the CDR3 is TGTGCCAGCAGTCGAGAAGGTGGGTCAGAAGCTTTCTTT. Translation: CASSREGGSEAFF.

The J gene is TRBJ2-7, the V gene TRBV29-1; no reliable D call. Germline values: CDR1 SQVTM, CDR2 ANQGSEA. CDR3 size: 11 residues. Trimming took 7 bases from V and 2 from J, leaving 9 bases between them. The CDR3 spells CSAVETYEQYF. CDR3 coding DNA: TGCAGCGCAGTAGAGACCTACGAGCAGTACTTC.

The DNA for the CDR3 is TGTGCCAGCAGCCAAATGCGCGGGGGCGGAGATACGCAGTATTTT. Its translation: CASSQMRGGGDTQYF. The chain joins TRBV3-1 to TRBJ2-3, with D possibly being TRBD2 (7 bases). The CDR3 loop spans 15 amino acids. CDR1 is LGHDT and CDR2 is YNNKEL in the germline V gene (reference sequence). Trimming took off 2 bases at V and 5 bases at J, with 14 bases between the two ends.

This chain connects TRBV5-6 to TRBJ2-6; 9 bases align to TRBD1. CDR3 length: 15 amino acids. The V segment lost 0 bases and the J segment 7 bases; nucleotides outside the gene matches: 2. Germline V CDR1 and CDR2: SGHDT, YYEEEE. The CDR3 bases are TGTGCCAGCAGCTTGGGGACAGGGGTAGCCAACGTCCTGACTTTC. The encoded protein is CASSLGTGVANVLTF.

The rearrangement links TRBV7-9 to TRBJ2-3, with D possibly being TRBD1 (6 bases). CDR1 is SEHNR and CDR2 is FQNEAQ in the germline V gene (reference sequence). This CDR3 has 15 amino acids. V dropped 5 bases and J dropped 5 bases, with 17 bases sitting between them. The CDR3 protein is CASSPGTSKIDTQYF. In DNA, the CDR3 is TGTGCCAGCAGCCCCGGGACATCCAAAATAGATACGCAGTATTTT.

This chain connects TRBV4-1 to TRBJ1-5; TRBD1 is a possible D gene (6 bases). CDR1 is MGHRA, CDR2 YSYEKL, per germline. This CDR3 is 17 amino acids long. The ends were cut back, 0 bases at V and 1 base at J, with 13 bases in the middle. Here the CDR3 reads CASSQDYTGISNQPQHF. CDR3 nucleotides: TGCGCCAGCAGCCAAGATTATACAGGGATAAGCAATCAGCCCCAGCATTTT.

The V gene is TRBV29-1, the J gene TRBJ2-7; 7 nucleotides line up with TRBD1. Losses at the gene ends were 5 bases for V and 1 base for J; bases not matched to a gene: 8. This CDR3 spans 14 amino acids. Germline V CDR1 and CDR2: SQVTM, ANQGSEA. CDR3 coding DNA: TGCAGCGTTTTCCCGGGACAGAGATCCTACGAGCAGTACTTC. Encoded protein: CSVFPGQRSYEQYF.

The genes are TRBV12-3 or TRBV12-4 and TRBJ1-1, with a weak D call TRBD1 (5 bases). The CDR3 has 14 amino acids. V was shortened by 7 bases and J by 2 bases, with 14 bases between the two germline ends. The CDR3 loop is CASNLVGANTEAFF. In DNA form, the CDR3 reads TGTGCCAGCAACTTGGTCGGGGCCAACACTGAAGCTTTCTTT.

J is TRBJ1-1 and V is TRBV28; 9 bases fit TRBD1. This CDR3 has 17 amino acids. Losses at the gene ends were 2 bases for V and 2 bases for J; bases not matched to a gene: 9. The germline gives CDR1 MDHEN, CDR2 SYDVKM. CDR3 coding DNA: TGTGCCAGCAGTTTAAACAGGGGGCGAGGAAGCAACACTGAAGCTTTCTTT. This gives the protein CASSLNRGRGSNTEAFF.

This chain connects TRBV30 to TRBJ2-3, with D perhaps being TRBD1 or TRBD2 (5 bases each). Trimming removed 8 bases from V and 5 bases from J, with 14 bases in between. The CDR3 length is 12 residues. CDR1 GTSNPN and CDR2 SVGIG come from the germline V gene (reference sequence). CDR3 bases: TGTGCCGGGACCCTTGTGGGAGATACGCAGTATTTT. It translates to CAGTLVGDTQYF.

This sequence joins TRBV15 and TRBJ2-7, with D tentatively TRBD1 or TRBD2 (5 bases each). The CDR3 sequence is 14 residues long. Deletions cut 3 bases from V and 3 bases from J, with 12 bases between. CDR1 is LNHNV and CDR2 is YYDKDF in the germline V gene (reference sequence). The CDR3 nucleotides read TGTGCCACCAGCAGTGGGACGGCTTACTACGAGCAGTACTTC. Its protein is CATSSGTAYYEQYF. The full variable domain, with the rest looked up from reference TRBV15 and TRBJ2-7, is DAMVIQNPRYQVTQFGKPVTLSCSQTLNHNVMYWYQQKSSQAPKLLFHYYDKDFNNEADTPDNFQSRRPNTSFCFLDIRSPGLGDTAMYLCATSSGTAYYEQYFGPGTRLTVT.